Detailed here is one T cell receptor beta chain. As yet, its antigen is unknown. This entry comes from a study of blood T cells in healthy people across ages. Study observations and caveats: Per million T cells, TCR beta diversity dropped roughly linearly as age increased.

The authors ran a second PCR of about 6 to 11 cycles using a sample-barcoded 5' primer and a J-beta primer mix. TCRdb re-analysed the 5' RACE reads in MiXCR, keeping a single row per CDR3 protein. Of more than 1,000,000 distinct CDR3 sequences detected, less than 25% appear once; the ten largest clones hold around 0.7%. This CDR3 has 14 residues. CDR1 is SGHVS and CDR2 is FQNEAQ in the germline V gene. Trimming removed 5 bases at V and 5 bases at J, with 15 bases between. The data were also submitted as part of a second study, on T cells of mothers and their children.

Sequencing used blood. J is TRBJ2-5 and V is TRBV7-8; D tentatively fits TRBD1 or TRBD2 (5 bases each). The origin of this receptor is a girl aged 2-10 years in good health. Here the CDR3 DNA reads TGTGCCAGCAGCCGACGGGACCTTAGGGAGACCCAGTACTTC. Its translation: CASSRRDLRETQYF.